The source of this T cell receptor (beta chain) is a study of OX40 agonist ivuxolimab in advanced cancers. Study as a whole: Participants averaged approximately 65 years of age (range roughly 20 to 90) and were around 83% male. Previous treatment with anti-PD-1, anti-PD-L1 or anti-CTLA-4 therapy was allowed; less than 45% had received some. Study findings and constraints: Clonal expansion from baseline to week 6 occurred in both CD4+ and CD8+ T cells.

TCRdb's table, derived via immunoSEQ multiplex PCR, lists solely in-frame clones and lacks some. The sample comprises about 32,000 clones, about four fifths of which are singletons, and approximately 20% rests with the top ten. Samples were taken at baseline and on day 1 of cycles 4 and 7. On this clone: Its antigen is currently unknown.

The TCR sequence derives from an adult with an advanced solid tumor such as melanoma, head and neck, liver or kidney cancer. The sequencing used CD4+ or CD8+ T cells sorted from blood, collected in a trial of the OX40 agonist ivuxolimab.

The CDR3 loop reads CSVEEGQETQYF. CDR3 nucleotides: TGCAGCGTTGAAGAGGGTCAAGAGACCCAGTACTTC. The rearrangement uses TRBV29-1 and TRBJ2-5; D not resolved. In germline, CDR1 is SQVTM, CDR2 ANQGSEA. The length of the CDR3 is 12 residues. Trimming shortened V by 0 bases and J by 2 bases, and 4 bases separated the two germline ends.